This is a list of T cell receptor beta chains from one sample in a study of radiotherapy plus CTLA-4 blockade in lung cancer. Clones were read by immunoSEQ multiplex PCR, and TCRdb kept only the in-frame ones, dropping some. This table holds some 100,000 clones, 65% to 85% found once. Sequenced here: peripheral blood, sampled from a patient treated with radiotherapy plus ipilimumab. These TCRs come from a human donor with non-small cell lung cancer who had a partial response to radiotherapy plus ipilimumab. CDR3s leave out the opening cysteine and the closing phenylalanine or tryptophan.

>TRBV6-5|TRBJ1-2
ASIKKQGANYGYT
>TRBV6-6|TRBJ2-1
ASIVGGSYNEQF
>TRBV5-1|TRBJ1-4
ASSSRQGTNEKLF
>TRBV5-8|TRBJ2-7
ASSSHRASSSGEQY
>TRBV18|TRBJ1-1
ASSPRPTAAGEAF
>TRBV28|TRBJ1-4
ASSQLDTSEEKLF
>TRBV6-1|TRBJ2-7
ASSDRVTHEQY
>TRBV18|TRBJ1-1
ASSPTVNTEAF
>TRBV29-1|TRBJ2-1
SVENGGNEQF
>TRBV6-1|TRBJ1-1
ASSPGAYTEAF
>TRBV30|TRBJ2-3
ALGQGSTDTQY
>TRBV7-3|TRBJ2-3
ASSFRASVPGDTQY
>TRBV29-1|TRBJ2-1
SAQMAGGPNEQF
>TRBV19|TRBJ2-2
ASRNFGTLNTGELF
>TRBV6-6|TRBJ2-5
ASSYTGQETQY
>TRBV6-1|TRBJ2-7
ASGRGAVSYEQY
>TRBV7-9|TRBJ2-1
ASSRGLTNNEQF
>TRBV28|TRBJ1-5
ASSSLDRTGINQPQH